Presented here are 27 T cell receptor beta chains from one specimen sequenced in a study of shared clonotypes between healthy human individuals. The assay was immunoSEQ multiplex PCR, and TCRdb's table has in-frame clones only and misses some. Here the sample spans over a million clones, 78% being singletons. The sample consisted of memory CD4+ T cells from PBMCs. As to subset: CD45RA-negative fraction. The source of these receptors is a man between 18 and 35 years old in good health. Some clones in this sample may be carry-over from other donors' samples.

This sequence joins TRBV6-6 and TRBJ2-4, with TRBD1 matching 7 bases. The trim removed 6 bases at V and 7 bases at J, leaving 12 bases unmatched. From germline, CDR1 is MNHNY and CDR2 SVGAGI (reference sequence). The CDR3 length is 15 residues. CDR3 nucleotide sequence: TGTGCCAGCAGACCACACGACAGGGATGAGAACATTCAGTACTTC. Residues: CASRPHDRDENIQYF.

This clone was seen at least ten times. The genes are TRBV30 and TRBJ2-3; D uncertain. The CDR3 length is 12 residues. Germline lookup yields CDR1 GTSNPN and CDR2 SVGIG (reference sequence). Trimming shortened V by 0 bases and J by 5 bases, and 6 bases separated the two germline ends. The CDR3 nucleotides read TGTGCCTGGAGTGTCAATGGAGATACGCAGTATTTT. This gives the protein CAWSVNGDTQYF. Full variable domain (missing parts from reference TRBV30 and TRBJ2-3): SQTIHQWPATLVQPVGSPLSLECTVEGTSNPNLYWYRQAAGRGLQLLFYSVGIGQISSEVPQNLSASRPQDRQFILSSKKLLLSDSGFYLCAWSVNGDTQYFGPGTRLTVL.

The rearrangement links TRBV30 to TRBJ1-4; 8 bases map to TRBD1. The V gene's germline CDR1 is GTSNPN and CDR2 SVGIG (reference sequence). V lost 5 bases and J lost 7; bases outside the gene matches: 6. CDR3 length: 13 residues. CDR3 nucleotide sequence: TGTGCCTGGGAAGGACAGGGTTCTGAAAAACTGTTTTTT. Its translation is CAWEGQGSEKLFF.

A word on this clone: The sample has other DNA sequences that encode this CDR3 too. This chain links TRBV5-4 with TRBJ2-1; 10 nucleotides line up with TRBD1. Trimming at V came to 4 bases and at J to 2 bases, leaving 3 bases not matched to a gene. The CDR3 runs to 15 residues. Germline assignment: CDR1 SGHNT and CDR2 YYREEE (reference sequence). DNA for the CDR3: TGTGCCAGCAGCCCGGGGACAGGGGCCTACAATGAGCAGTTCTTC. This codes for CASSPGTGAYNEQFF.

The chain carries TRBV9 and TRBJ1-3; D not resolved. Germline V gene data show CDR1 as SGDLS and CDR2 as YYNGEE. V was pared by 1 base and J by 4 bases, with 6 bases between. The length of the CDR3 is 13 residues. This CDR3 is CASSVSGGNTIYF. In DNA, the CDR3 is TGTGCCAGCAGCGTATCGGGGGGAAACACCATATATTTT.

This clone was seen more than once but under ten times. The chain couples TRBV5-1 to TRBJ2-7; no clear D. The CDR3 length is 12 residues. V lost 6 bases to trimming and J lost 5 bases, with 12 bases between them. Germline CDR1 and CDR2: SGHRS and YFSETQ. The CDR3, as DNA: TGCGCCAGCAATGGCCAAAGCAACGAGCAGTACTTC. Amino acid sequence: CASNGQSNEQYF.

This rearrangement joins TRBV21-1 to TRBJ2-7; the table gives TRBD1 as D, unverified against the DNA. TRBV21-1 corresponds to a pseudogene. The CDR3 covers 16 residues. For the CDR3, the DNA is TGTGCCAGCAGCGCTAACCGGGACAGGTGTCCCTACGAGCAGTACTTC. Amino acids: CASSANRDRCPYEQYF.

The rearrangement joins TRBV6-1 to TRBJ2-2; D is possibly TRBD1 (5 bases). Germline CDR1 is MNHNS and CDR2 is SASEGT. The CDR3 is 14 residues long. Trimming left V 9 bases short and J 2 bases short, with 13 bases between. In nucleotides, the CDR3 is TGTGCCAGTACCTTGGGGCGAAACACCGGGGAGCTGTTTTTT. Translation: CASTLGRNTGELFF.

This clone occurred a few times. The CDR3 DNA is TGTGCCAGCAGCGCAGGGAGGGGCTATGGCTACACCTTC. It is translated as CASSAGRGYGYTF. V and J are TRBV9 and TRBJ1-2, with D perhaps matching TRBD1 (5 bases). Germline CDR1 is SGDLS and CDR2 is YYNGEE. V gave up 3 bases and J gave up 4 bases, with 10 bases separating them. CDR3 length equals 13 residues.

Remarks on this clone: This could be a read error, since a much larger clone is one nucleotide away. This chain links TRBV28 with TRBJ1-2; 8 nucleotides agree with TRBD1. The germline gives CDR1 MDHEN, CDR2 SYDVKM. Trimming at V came to 6 bases and at J to 4 bases, leaving 4 bases not matched to a gene. The CDR3 totals 13 residues. In DNA form, the CDR3 reads TGTGCCAGCAGCCCAGGGGGCGCCTATGGCTACACCTTC. It is translated as CASSPGGAYGYTF.

V gene TRBV7-7 combines with J gene TRBJ2-5, with D unclear. Germline CDR1 and CDR2: SSHAT and FNYEAQ (reference sequence). This CDR3 is 14 amino acids long. With 5 bases removed from V and 4 bases from J, the gap between germline ends came to 14 bases. The CDR3 spells CASSPFIAGETQYF. CDR3 nucleotide sequence: TGTGCCAGCAGCCCTTTTATTGCTGGAGAGACCCAGTACTTC.

This chain connects TRBV5-1 to TRBJ1-5; no firm D call. The V gene lost 2 bases and the J gene lost 5 bases, with 8 bases spanning the gap. CDR1 is SGHRS, CDR2 YFSETQ, per germline. The CDR3 length is 13 residues. As DNA, the CDR3 is TGCGCCAGCAGCTTTTTTTCGGATCAGCCCCAGCATTTT. It is translated as CASSFFSDQPQHF.

In its sample, this clone was seen once. The V call is TRBV4-1, the J call TRBJ2-3; 14 nucleotides match TRBD2. In germline, CDR1 is MGHRA, CDR2 YSYEKL. Trimming removed 2 bases from V and 5 bases from J; junction bases left unmatched: 3. CDR3 size: 16 residues. The CDR3 here is CASSQSGLAGEDTQYF. CDR3 in DNA: TGCGCCAGCAGCCAATCGGGACTAGCGGGAGAAGATACGCAGTATTTT.

This chain links TRBV6-1 with TRBJ2-7; 12 bases align to TRBD2. J gave up 0 bases and V 8 bases, and 5 bases lay outside the gene matches. This CDR3 is built from 15 residues. CDR1 MNHNS and CDR2 SASEGT come from the germline V gene. The CDR3 is CASEETSGSSYEQYF. CDR3 DNA sequence: TGTGCCAGCGAGGAGACTAGCGGGAGCTCCTACGAGCAGTACTTC.

J is TRBJ1-1 and V is TRBV6-4; 8 bases map to TRBD1. The CDR3 runs to 17 residues. CDR1 is MRHNA and CDR2 is SNTAGT in the germline V gene. Germline trimming cut 6 bases from V and 0 bases from J; bases unmatched to any gene: 12. The CDR3 here is CASRRVGTGIMNTEAFF. The DNA of the CDR3 is TGTGCCAGCAGGAGGGTGGGGACAGGAATCATGAACACTGAAGCTTTCTTT.

This chain joins TRBV6-1 and TRBJ2-5; D gene uncertain. The germline CDR1 and CDR2 sequences are MNHNS and SASEGT. The CDR3 loop spans 15 amino acids. The V end lost 4 bases, the J end lost 7 bases, and 19 bases lay between the germline ends. In DNA, the CDR3 is TGTGCCAGCAGTGGGTTGGCCCTGTTAAGTTTGACCCAGTACTTC. Its protein product is CASSGLALLSLTQYF.

The chain is built from TRBV27 and TRBJ1-6; 9 bases align to TRBD1. The CDR3 length is 14 residues. Unmatched junction bases numbered 7, after V lost 6 bases and J lost 10 bases. The germline V gene has CDR1 MNHEY and CDR2 SMNVEV (reference sequence). The CDR3 DNA sequence: TGTGCCAGCAGGTCCACAGGGGGCCAATCACCCCTCCACTTT. This sequence encodes CASRSTGGQSPLHF.

This clone was seen a handful of times. Other nucleotide sequences from this sample produce the same CDR3. The chain employs TRBV7-2 and TRBJ2-1; D is unclear. This CDR3 has 11 residues. Germline CDR1 and CDR2: SGHTA and FQGNSA. V lost 2 bases and J lost 7, with 3 bases in between. The CDR3: CASSLLNEQFF. The CDR3 bases are TGTGCCAGCAGCTTACTTAATGAGCAGTTCTTC.

V is TRBV6-6 and J is TRBJ1-5; the D gene is possibly TRBD1 (6 bases). CDR1 and CDR2 (germline): MNHNY, SVGAGI (reference sequence). V was pared by 6 bases and J by 0 bases, with 12 bases between. The CDR3 covers 15 residues. CDR3 DNA sequence: TGTGCCAGCAGATTGGGACACCTTAGCAATCAGCCCCAGCATTTT. The encoded protein is CASRLGHLSNQPQHF.

This clone occurred a few times. The genes are TRBV5-1 and TRBJ1-1, with D tentatively TRBD1 (5 bases). This CDR3 is built from 14 residues. V was pared by 6 bases and J by 1 base, with 13 bases between. Germline assignment: CDR1 SGHRS and CDR2 YFSETQ. CDR3 sequence: CASIEGLGNTEAFF. CDR3 sequence (DNA): TGCGCCAGCATTGAGGGGCTGGGGAACACTGAAGCTTTCTTT.

The chain is built from TRBV6-6 and TRBJ2-1; D is unresolved. The CDR3 runs 13 residues. Trimming shortened V by 0 bases and J by 6 bases, and 6 bases separated the two germline ends. CDR1 MNHNY and CDR2 SVGAGI come from the germline V gene (reference sequence). The CDR3 DNA reads TGTGCCAGCAGTTACTCTCAGGCCAATGAGCAGTTCTTC. Residues: CASSYSQANEQFF.

This chain connects TRBV5-1 to TRBJ2-1; TRBD2 matches at 12 bases. V was pared by 4 bases and J by 0 bases, with 17 bases of the junction left unmatched. CDR3 length: 21 amino acids. In germline, CDR1 is SGHRS, CDR2 YFSETQ. CDR3 sequence reads: CASSVGARTSGTRSSYNEQFF. The CDR3 DNA reads TGCGCCAGCAGCGTGGGGGCCCGGACTAGCGGGACCAGATCCTCCTACAATGAGCAGTTCTTC. The full variable domain, completed using reference TRBV5-1 and TRBJ2-1, is KAGVTQTPRYLIKTRGQQVTLSCSPISGHRSVSWYQQTPGQGLQFLFEYFSETQRNKGNFPGRFSGRQFSNSRSEMNVSTLELGDSALYLCASSVGARTSGTRSSYNEQFFGPGTRLTVL.

DNA of the CDR3: TGCAGCGTTCTGAGCCTCCAGCCTAACACAGATACGCAGTATTTT. This gives the protein CSVLSLQPNTDTQYF. The chain carries TRBV29-1 and TRBJ2-3; D not resolved. V shed 5 bases and J shed 2 bases, with 17 bases lying between them. In germline, CDR1 is SQVTM, CDR2 ANQGSEA. The CDR3 has 15 amino acids.

This clone is a singleton in its sample. J is TRBJ2-4 and V is TRBV5-4; D is uncertain. The CDR3 covers 13 residues. The V gene's germline CDR1 is SGHNT and CDR2 YYREEE (reference sequence). V dropped 4 bases and J dropped 6 bases, with 11 bases sitting between them. The CDR3, as DNA: TGTGCCAGCAGCCCCGATGGTGGAAACATTCAGTACTTC. It encodes CASSPDGGNIQYF.

The chain combines TRBV30 with TRBJ1-3; D is uncertain. The CDR3 sequence is 14 residues long. Germline assignment: CDR1 GTSNPN and CDR2 SVGIG (reference sequence). The V and J ends lost 2 bases and 0 bases respectively, with 8 bases between them. The CDR3 DNA reads as TGTGCCTGGAGTATGACTTTCTCTGGAAACACCATATATTTT. As protein: CAWSMTFSGNTIYF.

As regards this clone: Different DNA sequences within this sample yield the same CDR3. The chain employs TRBV6-1 and TRBJ1-1, with TRBD1 as a possible D gene (5 bases). V lost 3 bases and J lost 1, with 6 bases in between. The CDR3 is 13 residues long. In germline, CDR1 is MNHNS, CDR2 SASEGT. Here the CDR3 DNA reads TGTGCCAGCAGTGATAGGGGGAACACTGAAGCTTTCTTT. Its translation is CASSDRGNTEAFF.

This clone was detected only a few times. This chain joins TRBV5-1 and TRBJ2-7, with TRBD1 matching 9 bases. The germline V gene has CDR1 SGHRS and CDR2 YFSETQ. The V and J ends lost 7 bases and 1 base, in that order; junction bases with no gene match: 3. The CDR3 consists of 13 residues. CDR3 coding DNA: TGCGCCAGCGGACAGGGGTCGTCCTACGAGCAGTACTTC. It yields the protein CASGQGSSYEQYF.